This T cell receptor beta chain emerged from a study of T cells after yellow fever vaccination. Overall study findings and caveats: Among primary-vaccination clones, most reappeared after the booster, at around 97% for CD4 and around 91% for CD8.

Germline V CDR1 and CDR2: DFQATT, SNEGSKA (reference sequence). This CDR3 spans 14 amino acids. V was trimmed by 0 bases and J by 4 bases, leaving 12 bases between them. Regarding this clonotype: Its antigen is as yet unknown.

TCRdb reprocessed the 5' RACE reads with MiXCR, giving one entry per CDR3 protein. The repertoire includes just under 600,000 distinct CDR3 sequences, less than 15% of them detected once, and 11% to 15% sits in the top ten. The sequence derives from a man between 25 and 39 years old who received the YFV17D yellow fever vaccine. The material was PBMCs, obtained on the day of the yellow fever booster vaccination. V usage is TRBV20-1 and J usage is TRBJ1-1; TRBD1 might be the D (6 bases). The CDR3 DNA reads TGCAGTGCTAGAGATATTGGGGGGCCCACTGAAGCTTTCTTT. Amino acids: CSARDIGGPTEAFF.